Listed here are 16 T cell receptor beta chains from one sample, sequenced in a study of early T cells in non-severe SARS-CoV-2 infection. TCRdb redid the calling of the 5' RACE reads with MiXCR, one entry per CDR3 protein. The sample yields fewer than 120,000 distinct CDR3 sequences, roughly 12% seen once. This specimen consisted of whole blood, obtained at baseline. Receptors originate from an adult who was a healthcare worker with PCR-confirmed SARS-CoV-2 infection or an uninfected control (not recorded which).

This rearrangement joins TRBV5-1 to TRBJ2-5, with D perhaps matching TRBD1 (5 bases). The CDR3 has 14 amino acids. Trimming stripped 2 bases from V and 2 bases from J, with 10 bases between. The germline V gene has CDR1 SGHRS and CDR2 YFSETQ. The CDR3 sequence is CASSFRAGQETQYF. The CDR3 DNA reads TGCGCCAGCAGCTTCAGGGCAGGGCAAGAGACCCAGTACTTC.

This clonotype was counted at least ten times. The genes are TRBV20-1 and TRBJ2-1, with D possibly TRBD2 on 6 matching bases. The V gene lost 5 bases and the J gene lost 5 bases, with 22 bases spanning the gap. The CDR3 is made up of 16 amino acids. Germline CDR1 DFQATT, CDR2 SNEGSKA (reference sequence). The CDR3 reads CSASLLALGDHNEQFF. CDR3 nucleotides: TGCAGTGCTTCTTTGCTAGCGTTAGGGGACCACAATGAGCAGTTCTTC.

The sample holds a few counts of this clonotype. The rearrangement links TRBV28 to TRBJ2-7, with 8 bases aligning to TRBD1. This CDR3 contains 15 residues. V trimming: 3 bases; J trimming: 5 bases; junction bases outside the gene matches: 9. Germline V CDR1 and CDR2: MDHEN, SYDVKM. This CDR3 reads CASSLRPWTGNEQYF. The CDR3 DNA reads TGTGCCAGCAGTTTGAGACCCTGGACAGGGAACGAGCAGTACTTC.

This clonotype appeared many times. V and J are TRBV6-5 and TRBJ1-4; D unresolved. Per the germline V gene, CDR1 is MNHEY and CDR2 is SVGAGI. V was cut by 7 bases and J by 0 bases, with 12 bases left in between. The CDR3 is 15 residues long. The CDR3 bases are TGTGCCAGCAAGAACTCAGGAGCAACTAATGAAAAACTGTTTTTT. Its protein product is CASKNSGATNEKLFF.

This chain uses TRBV6-1 with TRBJ1-5; D is unresolved. CDR3 length equals 11 residues. From germline, CDR1 is MNHNS and CDR2 SASEGT. Trimming pared 2 bases from V and 11 bases from J, leaving 7 bases between. CDR3 DNA sequence: TGTGCCAGCAGTGAACTTGCAGCCCAGCATTTT. Translated, it gives CASSELAAQHF.

The chain is built from TRBV27 and TRBJ2-7, with 7 bases identical to TRBD2. J gave up 2 bases and V 1 base, and 2 bases lay outside the gene matches. CDR1 MNHEY and CDR2 SMNVEV come from the germline V gene (reference sequence). CDR3 length: 14 residues. The CDR3 DNA reads TGTGCCAGCAGTTTATGGGGGGGGGCCTACGAGCAGTACTTC. This gives the protein CASSLWGGAYEQYF.

This clonotype was recorded a few times. The genes are TRBV2 and TRBJ1-6; D unresolved. The CDR3 sequence is 15 residues long. Trimming pared 2 bases from V and 2 bases from J, leaving 7 bases between. Germline V CDR1 and CDR2: SNHLY, FYNNEI. The CDR3 is CASSERDPYNSPLHF. DNA for the CDR3: TGTGCCAGCAGTGAAAGGGATCCCTATAATTCACCCCTCCACTTT.

There are a few counts of this clonotype. J is TRBJ2-3 and V is TRBV7-2; TRBD2 matches at 9 bases. Germline CDR1 SGHTA, CDR2 FQGNSA. V was pared by 1 base and J by 4 bases, with 6 bases of the junction left unmatched. This CDR3 spans 16 amino acids. The CDR3 sequence: CASSLVGSGGADTQYF. CDR3 sequence (DNA): TGTGCCAGCAGCTTAGTGGGTAGCGGGGGTGCAGATACGCAGTATTTT.

This clonotype was recorded a few times. DNA of the CDR3: TGCAGTGCCGGCGGTAGCGGGAGAACAGATACGCAGTATTTT. As protein: CSAGGSGRTDTQYF. The rearrangement uses TRBV20-1 and TRBJ2-3; 9 positions agree with TRBD2. V shed 6 bases, J shed 3 bases, and the junction held 7 bases outside the gene matches. The germline V gene encodes CDR1 DFQATT and CDR2 SNEGSKA (reference sequence). CDR3 size: 14 residues.

This clonotype was recorded many times. The J gene is TRBJ2-2, the V gene TRBV5-1; 8 bases match TRBD2. Per germline, CDR1 SGHRS and CDR2 YFSETQ. The CDR3 is 14 residues long. The V gene end was trimmed by 4 bases and the J gene end by 3 bases; junction bases not matched to a gene: 2. The CDR3 loop is CASSAGGYTGELFF. CDR3 bases: TGCGCCAGCAGCGCGGGGGGCTACACCGGGGAGCTGTTTTTT. Full variable domain (outside the CDR3, taken from reference TRBV5-1 and TRBJ2-2): KAGVTQTPRYLIKTRGQQVTLSCSPISGHRSVSWYQQTPGQGLQFLFEYFSETQRNKGNFPGRFSGRQFSNSRSEMNVSTLELGDSALYLCASSAGGYTGELFFGEGSRLTVL.

The CDR3 DNA follows: TGTGCCAGCAGACAGATCGGCCGAAAACTGTTTTTT. This gives the protein CASRQIGRKLFF. The chain is built from TRBV5-8 and TRBJ1-4; D remains ambiguous. The CDR3 length is 12 residues. V was trimmed by 5 bases and J by 10 bases, leaving 12 bases between them. Germline assignment: CDR1 SGHTS and CDR2 YDEGEE.

The chain carries TRBV12-3 or TRBV12-4 and TRBJ1-1, with D unresolved. The CDR3 runs 11 residues. Trimming removed 6 bases at V and 10 bases at J, with 12 bases between. This CDR3 is CASSPTNGAFF. DNA for the CDR3: TGTGCCAGCAGCCCCACGAACGGAGCTTTCTTT.

In this sample, this clonotype turned up many times. The rearrangement links TRBV7-9 to TRBJ2-3, with D possibly matching TRBD1 (6 bases). This CDR3 comprises 14 residues. Trimming left V 5 bases short and J 4 bases short, with 13 bases between. The germline CDR1 and CDR2 sequences are SEHNR and FQNEAQ (reference sequence). The CDR3 nucleotides read TGTGCCAGCAGCAAATCAGGGGTGGCAGATACGCAGTATTTT. Amino acids: CASSKSGVADTQYF. Supplemented by reference TRBV7-9 and TRBJ2-3, the full variable domain reads DTGVSQNPRHKITKRGQNVTFRCDPISEHNRLYWYRQTLGQGPEFLTYFQNEAQLEKSRLLSDRFSAERPKGSFSTLEIQRTEQGDSAMYLCASSKSGVADTQYFGPGTRLTVL.

V and J are TRBV7-8 and TRBJ2-7; the match to TRBD1 covers 9 bases. The CDR3 consists of 14 residues. Germline V lookup: CDR1 SGHVS, CDR2 FQNEAQ. Trimming at V came to 3 bases and at J to 7 bases, leaving 7 bases not matched to a gene. Here the CDR3 reads CASSFGTGPWEQYF. The CDR3 DNA reads TGTGCCAGCAGCTTCGGGACAGGGCCATGGGAGCAGTACTTC.

This clonotype was found a few times. The chain is built from TRBV18 and TRBJ1-2; 8 positions match TRBD1. Per the germline V gene, CDR1 is KGHSH and CDR2 is LQKENI. V gave up 3 bases and J gave up 5 bases; unmatched junction bases: 8. The CDR3 is 15 amino acids. The chain's CDR3 is CASSPGQELRYGYTF. CDR3 sequence (DNA): TGTGCCAGCTCACCGGGACAGGAGTTAAGATATGGCTACACCTTC.

The rearrangement links TRBV5-1 to TRBJ2-1; 9 nucleotides match TRBD2. V was clipped by 4 bases and J by 4 bases; unmatched bases: 6. CDR3 length equals 15 residues. Germline assignment: CDR1 SGHRS and CDR2 YFSETQ. The CDR3 protein is CASSLPSGTYNEQFF. The CDR3 DNA reads TGCGCCAGCAGCCTTCCTAGCGGGACTTACAATGAGCAGTTCTTC.